These 26 T cell receptor beta chains originate from one sample sequenced in a study of T cell changes during pregnancy in multiple sclerosis. Data came from immunoSEQ multiplex PCR; TCRdb stores just in-frame clones and leaves some out. The sample gives 100,000 or so clones, 85% to 95% of which show up once; 1.5% to 2% is in the top ten. The sequences come from peripheral blood, collected after pregnancy. The receptor source for this set is a female donor in good health, enrolled as a control in a pregnancy study.

The chain employs TRBV6-1 and TRBJ2-1, with D maybe TRBD2 (6 bases). This CDR3 has 13 amino acids. Trimming cost V 7 bases and J 6 bases, with 13 bases left between them. Germline V lookup: CDR1 MNHNS, CDR2 SASEGT. This CDR3 reads CASTRENSNEQFF. Here the CDR3 DNA reads TGTGCCAGCACCCGGGAGAACTCCAATGAGCAGTTCTTC.

The chain has TRBV25-1 and TRBJ1-1, with 7 bases fitting TRBD1. Germline V gene sequence: CDR1 MGHDK, CDR2 SYGVNS. CDR3 size: 14 residues. V trimming: 6 bases; J trimming: 1 base; junction bases outside the gene matches: 5. DNA for the CDR3: TGTGCCAGCAGCCTACAGGGGACGAACACTGAAGCTTTCTTT. Translating gives CASSLQGTNTEAFF.

The chain employs TRBV27 and TRBJ1-3, with unresolved D. This CDR3 is 14 amino acids long. With 3 bases removed from V and 0 bases from J, the gap between germline ends came to 6 bases. Looked up from germline, CDR1 is MNHEY and CDR2 is SMNVEV (reference sequence). In DNA form, the CDR3 reads TGTGCCAGCAGTTTCCCGTGCTCTGGAAACACCATATATTTT. This translates into CASSFPCSGNTIYF.

This clone occurred once. This rearrangement joins TRBV5-1 to TRBJ1-1; tentatively, D is TRBD1 (6 bases). The CDR3 covers 14 residues. Trimming pared 3 bases from V and 1 base from J, leaving 10 bases between. Germline CDR1 SGHRS, CDR2 YFSETQ. The CDR3 region has the DNA TGCGCCAGCAGCTCACAGGGTACGAACACTGAAGCTTTCTTT. It is translated as CASSSQGTNTEAFF.

This clone was seen just once. This chain links TRBV2 with TRBJ2-7; D possibly corresponds to TRBD2 (5 bases). The CDR3 contains 14 residues. With 0 bases removed from V and 4 bases from J, the gap between germline ends came to 10 bases. Germline CDR1 is SNHLY and CDR2 is FYNNEI. CDR3 protein: CASSEAGSWYEQYF. Here the CDR3 DNA reads TGTGCCAGCAGTGAAGCTGGGAGTTGGTACGAGCAGTACTTC.

The J gene is TRBJ2-1, the V gene TRBV7-6; TRBD2 is a possible D gene (6 bases). Trimming stripped 5 bases from V and 11 bases from J, with 16 bases between. Germline lookup yields CDR1 SGHVS and CDR2 FNYEAQ. The CDR3 covers 13 residues. Here the CDR3 reads CASSPEVRTKQFF. The DNA of the CDR3 is TGTGCCAGCAGCCCAGAGGTCCGGACTAAGCAGTTCTTC. The complete variable domain, with remaining parts taken from reference TRBV7-6 and TRBJ2-1, reads GAGVSQSPRYKVTKRGQDVALRCDPISGHVSLYWYRQALGQGPEFLTYFNYEAQQDKSGLPNDRFSAERPEGSISTLTIQRTEQRDSAMYRCASSPEVRTKQFFGPGTRLTVL.

The V gene is TRBV27, the J gene TRBJ2-1; TRBD1 matches at 7 bases. The CDR3 covers 14 residues. The ends lost 8 bases at V and 4 bases at J; junction bases unmatched: 8. Germline loops: CDR1 MNHEY, CDR2 SMNVEV (reference sequence). DNA of the CDR3: TGTGCCAGCCACGACCTGACAGGGTACAATGAGCAGTTCTTC. Translation: CASHDLTGYNEQFF.

The V call is TRBV28, the J call TRBJ2-7; 15 nucleotides align to TRBD2. This CDR3 has 16 residues. Trimming removed 5 bases from V and 6 bases from J; junction bases left unmatched: 8. CDR1 and CDR2 (germline): MDHEN, SYDVKM. This CDR3 is CASSRTSGRDRREQYF. In DNA, the CDR3 is TGTGCCAGCAGTCGGACTAGCGGGAGGGATCGCCGCGAGCAGTACTTC.

The CDR3 region has the DNA TGTGCCAGCAGATGGACAGGGGCTAATGAAAAACTGTTTTTT. It codes for CASRWTGANEKLFF. This chain uses TRBV11-2 with TRBJ1-4; the match to TRBD1 covers 9 bases. CDR1 SGHAT and CDR2 FQNNGV come from the germline V gene. The CDR3 contains 14 residues. The J segment lost 3 bases and the V segment lost 6 bases, leaving 2 bases of the junction unmatched.

V is TRBV6-1 and J is TRBJ2-7; TRBD2 agrees at 10 bases. V dropped 0 bases and J dropped 4; count of bases not matched to a gene: 6. The germline V gene has CDR1 MNHNS and CDR2 SASEGT. The CDR3 runs 16 residues. CDR3 DNA: TGTGCCAGCAGTGAAGCGGGACTAGCGCAAGGGTACGAGCAGTACTTC. Amino acid sequence: CASSEAGLAQGYEQYF.

The chain recombines TRBV5-1 with TRBJ2-1, with TRBD2 matching over 8 bases. The germline CDR1 and CDR2 sequences are SGHRS and YFSETQ. V lost 0 bases to trimming and J lost 7 bases; unmatched junction nucleotides: 12. The CDR3 covers 17 residues. CDR3 residues: CASSLVSSREVGNEQFF. Written as DNA, the CDR3 is TGCGCCAGCAGCTTGGTATCGTCGCGGGAGGTCGGGAATGAGCAGTTCTTC.

In its sample, this clone was seen once. The chain employs TRBV28 and TRBJ1-4, with 7 bases that match TRBD1. Germline V CDR1 and CDR2: MDHEN, SYDVKM. The CDR3 totals 16 residues. The J segment lost 2 bases and the V segment lost 6 bases, leaving 9 bases of the junction unmatched. CDR3: CASSTDRVGTNEKLFF. In nucleotides, the CDR3 is TGTGCCAGCAGCACTGACAGGGTAGGGACTAATGAAAAACTGTTTTTT. Filled out from reference TRBV28 and TRBJ1-4, the complete variable domain reads DVKVTQSSRYLVKRTGEKVFLECVQDMDHENMFWYRQDPGLGLRLIYFSYDVKMKEKGDIPEGYSVSREKKERFSLILESASTNQTSMYLCASSTDRVGTNEKLFFGSGTQLSVL.

The chain uses TRBV6-5 and TRBJ2-2, with a tentative D call TRBD1 (6 bases). CDR1 is MNHEY and CDR2 is SVGAGI in the germline V gene. The V end lost 4 bases, the J end lost 4 bases, and 10 bases lay between the germline ends. The CDR3 loop spans 14 amino acids. CDR3 sequence: CASSSGHGTGELFF. CDR3 nucleotides: TGTGCCAGCAGTTCGGGACACGGCACCGGGGAGCTGTTTTTT.

V is TRBV2 and J is TRBJ2-6; 7 bases map to TRBD1. V trimming: 6 bases; J trimming: 0 bases; junction bases outside the gene matches: 8. The germline V gene encodes CDR1 SNHLY and CDR2 FYNNEI. This CDR3 is built from 17 residues. The CDR3 DNA reads TGTGCCAGCAGCGTCCCGGGACAGCGCTCTGGGGCCAACGTCCTGACTTTC. This sequence encodes CASSVPGQRSGANVLTF.

The chain links TRBV2 to TRBJ2-1; 10 bases align to TRBD2. The ends lost 7 bases at V and 7 bases at J; junction bases unmatched: 10. This CDR3 has 15 residues. Germline assignment: CDR1 SNHLY and CDR2 FYNNEI. CDR3 region: CASNPGTSVWNEQFF. The CDR3 nucleotides read TGTGCCAGCAACCCTGGGACTAGCGTTTGGAATGAGCAGTTCTTC.

The chain joins TRBV5-1 to TRBJ2-7; TRBD2 agrees at 9 bases. Germline CDR1 SGHRS, CDR2 YFSETQ. The CDR3 contains 16 residues. Trimming removed 0 bases from V and 4 bases from J; junction bases left unmatched: 8. The CDR3 here is CASSLEVSGSLYEQYF. CDR3 coding DNA: TGCGCCAGCAGCTTGGAAGTTAGCGGGAGTTTATACGAGCAGTACTTC.

The V gene is TRBV27, the J gene TRBJ2-7; TRBD1 aligns across 12 bases. The CDR3 is 15 residues long. Germline CDR1 and CDR2: MNHEY and SMNVEV (reference sequence). Trimming at V came to 5 bases and at J to 4 bases, leaving 6 bases not matched to a gene. This CDR3 reads CASSLRDRGRYEQYF. The CDR3 DNA sequence: TGTGCCAGCAGTCTACGGGACAGGGGGCGTTACGAGCAGTACTTC.

The chain links TRBV5-1 to TRBJ2-2, with D possibly TRBD2 on 6 matching bases. CDR3 length: 15 residues. The germline V gene has CDR1 SGHRS and CDR2 YFSETQ. V was cut by 2 bases and J by 2 bases, with 10 bases left in between. The CDR3: CASSLEGLNTGELFF. The CDR3 nucleotides are TGCGCCAGCAGCTTAGAGGGACTTAACACCGGGGAGCTGTTTTTT.

J is TRBJ2-1 and V is TRBV5-1; 8 nucleotides align to TRBD2. Trimming removed 0 bases from V and 9 bases from J; junction bases left unmatched: 8. The CDR3 runs 15 residues. Germline CDR1 is SGHRS and CDR2 is YFSETQ. The CDR3 nucleotides read TGCGCCAGCAGCTTGGGGCCACTAGCGGCGACTGAGCAGTTCTTC. Residues: CASSLGPLAATEQFF. Variable domain in full (rest from reference TRBV5-1 and TRBJ2-1): KAGVTQTPRYLIKTRGQQVTLSCSPISGHRSVSWYQQTPGQGLQFLFEYFSETQRNKGNFPGRFSGRQFSNSRSEMNVSTLELGDSALYLCASSLGPLAATEQFFGPGTRLTVL.

V and J are TRBV7-2 and TRBJ1-2; D unresolved. CDR3 length: 14 residues. Germline-derived CDR1 and CDR2 are SGHTA and FQGNSA. Trimming left V 3 bases short and J 6 bases short, with 14 bases between. CDR3 region: CASSFPSGIDGYTF. The CDR3 bases are TGTGCCAGCAGCTTTCCGTCGGGTATAGATGGCTACACCTTC. The full variable domain, rest sourced from reference TRBV7-2 and TRBJ1-2, is GAGVSQSPSNKVTEKGKDVELRCDPISGHTALYWYRQSLGQGLEFLIYFQGNSAPDKSGLPSDRFSAERTGGSVSTLTIQRTQQEDSAVYLCASSFPSGIDGYTFGSGTRLTVV.

This chain joins TRBV5-1 and TRBJ2-6; D remains unclear. Germline V gene lookup returns CDR1 SGHRS and CDR2 YFSETQ. The CDR3 has 15 residues. Deletions cut 1 base from V and 0 bases from J, with 5 bases between. The CDR3, as DNA: TGCGCCAGCAGCTTGACGGTCTCTGGGGCCAACGTCCTGACTTTC. Amino acid sequence: CASSLTVSGANVLTF.

About this clone: The junction differs from germline at one of its ends, possibly a read error. The same CDR3 can be traced to other DNA sequences in this sample. The chain recombines TRBV28 with TRBJ2-1; D perhaps matches TRBD2 (6 bases). The CDR3 has 13 residues. In germline, CDR1 is MDHEN, CDR2 SYDVKM. The CDR3 protein is CAGRRASYNEQFF. CDR3 nucleotides: TGTGCCGGAAGGAGGGCCTCCTATAATGAGCAGTTCTTC.

The chain recombines TRBV30 with TRBJ2-1, with 11 bases aligning to TRBD2. This CDR3 is built from 16 residues. CDR1 is GTSNPN, CDR2 SVGIG, per germline (reference sequence). V shed 0 bases, J shed 7 bases, and the junction held 8 bases outside the gene matches. CDR3 sequence: CAWSVRGTSGFNEQFF. The DNA of the CDR3 is TGTGCCTGGAGTGTACGTGGGACTAGCGGCTTTAATGAGCAGTTCTTC. Combining the CDR3 with reference TRBV30 and TRBJ2-1 gives the whole variable domain SQTIHQWPATLVQPVGSPLSLECTVEGTSNPNLYWYRQAAGRGLQLLFYSVGIGQISSEVPQNLSASRPQDRQFILSSKKLLLSDSGFYLCAWSVRGTSGFNEQFFGPGTRLTVL.

The chain carries TRBV5-4 and TRBJ1-1; 10 bases are a match to TRBD1. Losses at the gene ends were 3 bases for V and 10 bases for J; bases not matched to a gene: 15. CDR1 and CDR2 (germline): SGHNT, YYREEE (reference sequence). The CDR3 has 16 amino acids. CDR3 sequence reads: CASSSFAPGTGETAFF. CDR3 DNA: TGTGCCAGCAGCTCGTTTGCACCCGGGACAGGGGAGACAGCTTTCTTT.

This clone was seen a single time. The chain has TRBV7-9 and TRBJ2-4; 16 nucleotides match TRBD2. The CDR3 consists of 19 residues. Germline lookup yields CDR1 SEHNR and CDR2 FQNEAQ (reference sequence). V lost 3 bases, J lost 0 bases, and 5 bases stayed unmatched. DNA of the CDR3: TGTGCCAGCAGCTTTGCCGGGACTAGCGGGGGGGTAGCCAAAAACATTCAGTACTTC. Translation: CASSFAGTSGGVAKNIQYF. The variable domain in full, with the rest retrieved from reference TRBV7-9 and TRBJ2-4, is DTGVSQNPRHKITKRGQNVTFRCDPISEHNRLYWYRQTLGQGPEFLTYFQNEAQLEKSRLLSDRFSAERPKGSFSTLEIQRTEQGDSAMYLCASSFAGTSGGVAKNIQYFGAGTRLSVL.

The chain is built from TRBV5-8 and TRBJ1-5; 9 bases fit TRBD1. The germline V gene encodes CDR1 SGHTS and CDR2 YDEGEE. The CDR3 runs 17 residues. The V and J ends lost 2 bases and 0 bases, in that order; junction bases with no gene match: 6. Written as DNA, the CDR3 is TGTGCCAGCAGCTTCGTACAGGGGGCGATTAGCAATCAGCCCCAGCATTTT. Encoded protein: CASSFVQGAISNQPQHF.